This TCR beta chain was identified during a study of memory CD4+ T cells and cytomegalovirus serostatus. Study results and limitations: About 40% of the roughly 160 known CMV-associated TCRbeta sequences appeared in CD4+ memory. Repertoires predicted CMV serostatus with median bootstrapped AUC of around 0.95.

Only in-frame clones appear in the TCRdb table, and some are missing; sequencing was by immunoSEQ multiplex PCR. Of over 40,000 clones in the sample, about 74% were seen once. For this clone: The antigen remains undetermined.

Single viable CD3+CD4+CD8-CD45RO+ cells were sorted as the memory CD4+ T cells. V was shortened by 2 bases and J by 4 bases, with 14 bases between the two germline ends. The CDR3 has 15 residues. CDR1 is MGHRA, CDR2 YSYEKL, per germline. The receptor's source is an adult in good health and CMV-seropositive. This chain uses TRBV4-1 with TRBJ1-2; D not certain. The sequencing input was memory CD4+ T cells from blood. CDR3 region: CASSQPLTKVYGYTF. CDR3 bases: TGCGCCAGCAGCCAACCTTTAACAAAGGTCTATGGCTACACCTTC.